This TCR beta chain was retrieved from a study of regulatory T cells in long-lasting Graves disease. General study results and limits: Persistent Graves' disease cases displayed lower TCR diversity than newly diagnosed ones.

As to this clonotype: Its antigen remains unknown.

The time point: persistent/refractory GD, antithyroid drugs over 5 years with positive TRAb. Following extraction of RNA from PBMCs, that RNA was used to make the TCR library. The CDR3 runs 14 residues. CDR1 is GTSNPN and CDR2 is SVGIG in the germline V gene (reference sequence). V lost 4 bases to trimming and J lost 4 bases, with 17 bases between them. Arm-PCR of CDR3 regions and iRepertoire HTBI primers were the basis on which TCR beta libraries were built. In TCRdb, the multiplex PCR reads were re-called with MiXCR into one record per CDR3 protein. The table shows hundreds of thousands of distinct CDR3 sequences, with more than 20% occurring only once.

The source of this sequence is a female donor with Graves disease. This chain joins TRBV30 and TRBJ2-7; D is ambiguous. Material: peripheral blood mononuclear cells (PBMCs), obtained when the disease was refractory, from a patient treated with antithyroid drugs. CDR3 coding DNA: TGTGCCTGGACACTGGGCCGTTGGGGATACGAGCAGTACTTC. Translated: CAWTLGRWGYEQYF. The full variable domain, completed using reference TRBV30 and TRBJ2-7, is SQTIHQWPATLVQPVGSPLSLECTVEGTSNPNLYWYRQAAGRGLQLLFYSVGIGQISSEVPQNLSASRPQDRQFILSSKKLLLSDSGFYLCAWTLGRWGYEQYFGPGTRLTVT.